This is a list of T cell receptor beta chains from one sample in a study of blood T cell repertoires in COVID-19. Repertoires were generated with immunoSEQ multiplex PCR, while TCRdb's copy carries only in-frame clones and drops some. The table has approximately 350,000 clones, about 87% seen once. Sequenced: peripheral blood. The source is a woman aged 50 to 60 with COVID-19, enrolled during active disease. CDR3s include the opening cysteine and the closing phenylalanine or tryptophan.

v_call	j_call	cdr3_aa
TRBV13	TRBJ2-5	CASNVLAGETQYF
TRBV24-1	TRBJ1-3	CATSQGTGSGNTIYF
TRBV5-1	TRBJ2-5	CASKVGGGQETQYF
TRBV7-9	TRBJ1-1	CASSLAAGVFEAFF
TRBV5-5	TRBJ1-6	CASSMPGQLRGSPLHF
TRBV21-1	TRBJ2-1	CASSRLAGSYNEQFF
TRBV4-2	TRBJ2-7	CASSQDLAGEYEQYF
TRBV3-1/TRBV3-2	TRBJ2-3	CASSQGFQIGVESTDTQYF
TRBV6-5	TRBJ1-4	CASRLTLLTNEKLFF
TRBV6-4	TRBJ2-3	CASRDRGSDTQYF
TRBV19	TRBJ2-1	CASSLGLAGVRQFF
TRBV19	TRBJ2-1	CASSSSGLAGATYNEQFF
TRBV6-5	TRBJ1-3	CASSYRAGSGNTIYF
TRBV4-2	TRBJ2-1	CASSQINRGDEQFF
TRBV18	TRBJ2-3	CASSPPRQTSTDTQYF
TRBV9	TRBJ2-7	CASSVGTSIDGEQYF
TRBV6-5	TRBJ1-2	CASSKDRATDGYTF
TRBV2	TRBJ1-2	CASSEQGQTNYGYTF
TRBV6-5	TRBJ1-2	CASSYAGYGGYTF
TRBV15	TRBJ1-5	CATSRDWRTGGYSNQPQHF
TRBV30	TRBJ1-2	CAWGAKTRGNYGYTF
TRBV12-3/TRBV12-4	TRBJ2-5	CASRLKSGTQYF
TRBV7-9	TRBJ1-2	CASSPGHLNYGYTF
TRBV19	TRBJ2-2	CASSTRQSTGELFF
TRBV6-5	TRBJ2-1	CASSRTSAGDEQFF
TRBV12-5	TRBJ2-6	CASGLMRPGANVLTF
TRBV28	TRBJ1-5	CASSFPQTTYNQPQHF
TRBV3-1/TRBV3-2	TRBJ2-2	CASSPVAEGTGELFF
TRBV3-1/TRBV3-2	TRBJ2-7	CASSQVSGANRAYEQYF
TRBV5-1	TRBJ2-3	CASSSSEPLRSTDTQYF
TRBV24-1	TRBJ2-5	CATSDSRGHGETQYF
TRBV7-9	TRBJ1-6	CASSLGTESSPLHF
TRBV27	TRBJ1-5	CASSRGGYQPQHF
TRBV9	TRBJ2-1	CASSVRPTSGRPIEQFF
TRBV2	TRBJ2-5	CASSPSGGRAWQTQYF
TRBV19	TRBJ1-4	CASSRPRDRGEKLFF
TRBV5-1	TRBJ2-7	CASSPGQGAYEQYF
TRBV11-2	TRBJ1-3	CASSLAGVDRGLNTIYF
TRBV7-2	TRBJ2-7	CASSPSAGAYEQYF
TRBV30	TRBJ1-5	CAWRVGVQPQHF
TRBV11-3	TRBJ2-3	CASSSGTSGNGDTQYF
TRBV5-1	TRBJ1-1	CASSLAGSSEAFF
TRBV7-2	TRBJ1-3	CASSLGSASSGNTIYF
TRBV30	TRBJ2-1	CAWTQGYNEQFF
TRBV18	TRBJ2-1	CASSPTSGRPYNEQFF
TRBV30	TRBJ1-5	CAWSSQRVGFQPQHF
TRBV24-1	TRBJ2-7	CATSDPASGRYEQYF
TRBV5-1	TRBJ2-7	CASSLGESSYEQYF
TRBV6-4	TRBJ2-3	CASSDTRERSTDTQYF
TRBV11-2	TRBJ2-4	CASSPTTGGNIQYF
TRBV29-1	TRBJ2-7	CSVEIRQGYSYEQYF
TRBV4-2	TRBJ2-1	CASSQGRTSGISSYNEQFF
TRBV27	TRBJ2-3	CASSLWDRGRTDTQYF
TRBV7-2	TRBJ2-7	CASSLNQGPAYEQYF